This T cell receptor (beta chain) is drawn from a study of cytomegalovirus exposure and HLA in healthy donors. Primers included in the PCR were 60 Vbeta and 13 Jbeta primers. Generated by immunoSEQ multiplex PCR, the TCRdb table keeps only in-frame clones and is missing some. The table shows 100,000 to 150,000 clones, with about 80% occurring only once. Study findings and constraints: In a later analysis, TCR association rates varied by HLA locus: DRB1 most, HLA-C fewest.

Comment on this clone: Its specificity is unknown.

There are 17 residues in the CDR3. The germline V and J ends were trimmed by 2 bases and 2 bases, with 16 bases remaining between them. Germline lookup yields CDR1 MNHEY and CDR2 SMNVEV (reference sequence). V is TRBV27 and J is TRBJ1-3; weak D call: TRBD1 (6 bases). The source of this sequence is a woman aged 50 to 60 in good health and CMV-seropositive. The sequencing sample was made of PBMCs. CDR3 in amino acids: CASSLGPGAGAGNTIYF. Here the CDR3 DNA reads TGTGCCAGCAGTTTAGGGCCTGGGGCAGGGGCTGGAAACACCATATATTTT.